A selection of T cell receptor beta chains follows, all from one sample in a study of blood T cell repertoires in COVID-19. This table comes from immunoSEQ multiplex PCR, and its TCRdb copy is limited to in-frame clones, with some not included. The sample contains about 42,000 clones, 60% to 80% of which appear only once. The sequenced sample consisted of peripheral blood. These receptors came from an elderly woman with acute or convalescent COVID-19. The CDR3 runs from the conserved cysteine through the conserved F or W. Each record gives: J gene, clone size, V gene, D gene, CDR3 protein, CDR3 DNA. A D gene is named only where the DNA matches it firmly. Not every row has a clone size; where given, it reads once, few, many or a size class.

TRBJ2-5 | NA | TRBV6-6 | TRBD2 | CASRSGSRETQYF | TGTGCCAGCAGGAGCGGGAGCAGAGAGACCCAGTACTTC
TRBJ2-4 | NA | TRBV6-5 | NA | CASSTILAKNIQYF | TGTGCCAGCAGTACAATTTTAGCCAAAAACATTCAGTACTTC
TRBJ1-5 | NA | TRBV18 | NA | CASSENQGNQPQHF | TGTGCCAGCTCAGAAAATCAGGGGAATCAGCCCCAGCATTTT
TRBJ2-1 | NA | TRBV9 | TRBD2 | CASSPLTSGRQFF | TGTGCCAGCAGCCCCCTGACTAGCGGGAGGCAGTTCTTC
TRBJ2-1 | few | TRBV6-2/TRBV6-3 | TRBD2 | CASSRGRSGEGRGQFF | TGTGCCAGCAGTCGGGGTCGGTCGGGGGAGGGCCGCGGGCAGTTCTTC
TRBJ2-3 | NA | TRBV18 | NA | CASSSLQGPTDTQYF | TGTGCCAGCTCATCATTACAGGGCCCCACAGATACGCAGTATTTT
TRBJ2-7 | NA | TRBV27 | TRBD1 | CASCGWGQALYEQYF | TGTGCCAGCTGCGGGTGGGGACAGGCTCTATACGAGCAGTACTTC
TRBJ1-1 | few | TRBV5-1 | TRBD1 | CASSWDRNTEAFF | TGCGCCAGCAGTTGGGACAGGAACACTGAAGCTTTCTTT
TRBJ2-7 | NA | TRBV29-1 | NA | CSVEDSRRAYEQYF | TGCAGCGTTGAAGATAGTAGGAGAGCCTACGAGCAGTACTTC
TRBJ2-1 | NA | TRBV11-2 | TRBD2 | CASRMGGSSYNEQFF | TGTGCCAGCAGAATGGGAGGGAGCTCCTACAATGAGCAGTTCTTC
TRBJ1-5 | NA | TRBV3-1/TRBV3-2 | NA | CASSQAGAGDQPQHF | TGTGCCAGCAGCCAAGCCGGAGCCGGGGATCAGCCCCAGCATTTT